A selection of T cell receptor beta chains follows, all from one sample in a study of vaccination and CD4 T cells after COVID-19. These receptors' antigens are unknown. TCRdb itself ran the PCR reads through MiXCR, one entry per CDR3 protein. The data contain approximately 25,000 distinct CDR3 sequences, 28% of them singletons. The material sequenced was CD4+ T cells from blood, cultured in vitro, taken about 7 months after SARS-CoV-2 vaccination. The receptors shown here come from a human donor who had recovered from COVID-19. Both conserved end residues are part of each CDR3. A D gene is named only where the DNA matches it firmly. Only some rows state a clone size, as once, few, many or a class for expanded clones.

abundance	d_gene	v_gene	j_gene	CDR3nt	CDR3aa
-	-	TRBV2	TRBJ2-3	TGTGCCAGCATGGGGGCCACAGATACGCAGTATTTT	CASMGATDTQYF
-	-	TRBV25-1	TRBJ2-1	TGTGCCAGCAGTGAATTGGGACTTGGCTCCTACAATGAGCAGTTCTTC	CASSELGLGSYNEQFF
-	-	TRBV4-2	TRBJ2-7	TGTGCCAGCAGCCAAGATCAGGACAACTCCTACGAGCAGTACTTC	CASSQDQDNSYEQYF
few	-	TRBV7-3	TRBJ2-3	TGTGCCAGCAGCTTAACCCGCGAGGATACGCAGTATTTT	CASSLTREDTQYF
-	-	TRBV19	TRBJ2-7	TGTGCCAGTAGTAGAGGGGGGCCCTACGAGCAGTACTTC	CASSRGGPYEQYF
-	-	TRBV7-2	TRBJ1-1	TGTGCCAGCATCTCGGGAGTGTGGGCTTTCTTT	CASISGVWAFF
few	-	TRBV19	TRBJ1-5	TGTGCCAGTAGTATAGATCCCCCCACTCGTCAGCCCCAGCATTTT	CASSIDPPTRQPQHF
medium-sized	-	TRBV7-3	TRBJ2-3	TGTGCCAGCAGCCAAGGCAGCACAGATACGCAGTATTTT	CASSQGSTDTQYF
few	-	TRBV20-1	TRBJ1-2	TGCAGTGCTGATGACAGTTTATATGGCTACACCTTC	CSADDSLYGYTF
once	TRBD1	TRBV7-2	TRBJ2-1	TGTGCCAGCAGCTTAGATAGTGGACAGGGGGCCTACAATGAGCAGTTCTTC	CASSLDSGQGAYNEQFF
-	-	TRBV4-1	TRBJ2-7	TGCGCCAGCAGCCAAGGACAGCCCATGGGGGAGCAGTACTTC	CASSQGQPMGEQYF
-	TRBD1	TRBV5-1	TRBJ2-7	TGCGCCAGCAGGGGGGATACGACAGGGGAGCAGTACTTC	CASRGDTTGEQYF
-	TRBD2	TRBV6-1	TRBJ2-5	TGTGCCAGCAGGGGACTAGCGGGAGGGAGAGAGACCCAGTACTTC	CASRGLAGGRETQYF
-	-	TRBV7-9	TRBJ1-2	TGTGCCAGCAGCTTAGGGACAGTAAATGGCTACACCTTC	CASSLGTVNGYTF
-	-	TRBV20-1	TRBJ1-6	TGCAGTGCTAGCGCGGCAGGAGGAGGCTCCTATAATTCACCCCTCCACTTT	CSASAAGGGSYNSPLHF
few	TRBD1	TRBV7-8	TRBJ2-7	TGTGCCAGCAGCTTAAACAGGGGGAGCTCCTACGAGCAGTACTTC	CASSLNRGSSYEQYF
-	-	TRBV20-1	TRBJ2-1	TGCAGTGCTATCGTTGACTCGTACAATGAGCAGTTCTTC	CSAIVDSYNEQFF
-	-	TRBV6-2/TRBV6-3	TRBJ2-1	TGTGCCAGCAGTTCCTTACTAGTGTTCTCCTACAATGAGCAGTTCTTC	CASSSLLVFSYNEQFF
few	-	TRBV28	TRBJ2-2	TGTGCCAGCAGTATGCCTCGACCCGGGGAGCTGTTTTTT	CASSMPRPGELFF
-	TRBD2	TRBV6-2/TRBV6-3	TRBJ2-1	TGTGCCAGCCAAGGGACTAGATACAATGAGCAGTTCTTC	CASQGTRYNEQFF
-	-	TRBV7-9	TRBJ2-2	TGTGCCAGCACCAAACCCCTTAGTCTGAACACCGGGGAGCTGTTTTTT	CASTKPLSLNTGELFF
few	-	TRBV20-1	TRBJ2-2	TGCAGTGCGCGGAGGGGCGCGAACACCGGGGAGCTGTTTTTT	CSARRGANTGELFF
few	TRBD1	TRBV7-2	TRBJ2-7	TGTGCCAGCAGCTCGGGACGGACAGGGGAGCAGTACTTC	CASSSGRTGEQYF
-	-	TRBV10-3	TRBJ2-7	TGTGCCATCACGAGGGAGTTTTTGAGCTACGAGCAGTACTTC	CAITREFLSYEQYF
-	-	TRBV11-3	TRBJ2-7	TGTGCCAGCAGCTTAGGGAGTGTCGGAGAGCAGTACTTC	CASSLGSVGEQYF
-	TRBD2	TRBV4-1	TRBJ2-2	TGCGCCAGCAGCCAACCTAGCGGGAGGGCCACCGGGGAGCTGTTTTTT	CASSQPSGRATGELFF
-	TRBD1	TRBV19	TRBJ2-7	TGTGCCAGTACCGACAGGGTTCAGAACGAGCAGTACTTC	CASTDRVQNEQYF
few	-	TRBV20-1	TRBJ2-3	TGCAGTGCTAGCTGGGGAGTCACAGATACGCAGTATTTT	CSASWGVTDTQYF
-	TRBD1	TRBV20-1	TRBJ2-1	TGCAGTGCGGAGAGACAGGGTGCCTACAATGAGCAGTTCTTC	CSAERQGAYNEQFF
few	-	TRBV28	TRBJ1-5	TGTGCCAGCAGTTTCGGGGCTACCCTCGGGGGGGCGCACGGCAATCAGCCCCAGCATTTT	CASSFGATLGGAHGNQPQHF
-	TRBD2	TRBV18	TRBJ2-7	TGTGCCAGCTCACGATTCCTCCAGCGGGGGCCCTACGAGCAGTACTTC	CASSRFLQRGPYEQYF
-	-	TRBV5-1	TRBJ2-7	TGCGCCAGCAGCCCAAGGGCAGTGGGCTCCTACGAGCAGTACTTC	CASSPRAVGSYEQYF
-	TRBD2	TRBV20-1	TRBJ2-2	TGCAGTGCAACGAGCGGGAATTTCGCCGGGGAGCTGTTTTTT	CSATSGNFAGELFF
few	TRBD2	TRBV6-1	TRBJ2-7	TGTGCCAGCAGGCGGACTAGCGGGGCCTACGAGCAGTACTTC	CASRRTSGAYEQYF
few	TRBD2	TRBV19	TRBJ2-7	TGTGCCAGTAGTGTAGGGACTAGCGGGCATGCGGAGCAGTACTTC	CASSVGTSGHAEQYF
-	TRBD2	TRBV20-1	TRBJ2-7	TGCAGTGCTAGAGCGGGAGGGCCAGGTGACGAGCAGTACTTC	CSARAGGPGDEQYF
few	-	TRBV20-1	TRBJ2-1	TGCAGTGCTGACAGGGGGCCTAGCGGGAGCTCCTACAATGAGCAGTTCTTC	CSADRGPSGSSYNEQFF
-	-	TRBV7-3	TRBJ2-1	TGTGCCAGCAGCCCCCCACTCGGGCCCAGCTCCTACAATGAGCAGTTCTTC	CASSPPLGPSSYNEQFF
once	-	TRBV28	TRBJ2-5	TGTGCCAGCAGTATGAGGCAAGAGACCCAGTACTTC	CASSMRQETQYF
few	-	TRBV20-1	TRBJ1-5	TGCAGTGCTCAACAGTCACTTACGTCTCAGCCCCAGCATTTT	CSAQQSLTSQPQHF
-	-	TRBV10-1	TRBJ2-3	TGCGCCAGTGGGGATACGCAGTATTTT	CASGDTQYF
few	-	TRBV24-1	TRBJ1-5	TGTGCCACCAGGACACCCGATATTAGAGGGAGCAATCAGCCCCAGCATTTT	CATRTPDIRGSNQPQHF
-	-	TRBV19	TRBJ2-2	TGTGCCAGTTACGACCCGGCCACCGGGGAGCTGTTTTTT	CASYDPATGELFF
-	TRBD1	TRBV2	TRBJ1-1	TGTGCCAGCAGTAGGGACAGGGGGCTTTTGAACACTGAAGCTTTCTTT	CASSRDRGLLNTEAFF
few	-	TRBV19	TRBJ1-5	TGTGCCAGTAGTATAGAGCCGGGGAATCAGCCCCAGCATTTT	CASSIEPGNQPQHF
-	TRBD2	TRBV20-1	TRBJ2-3	TGCAGTGCCAGTATGACTAGCGGGAGCTCAGATACGCAGTATTTT	CSASMTSGSSDTQYF
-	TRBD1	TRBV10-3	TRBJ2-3	TGTGCCATCACCTCCGTGCCGGGACAGGGAGATACGCAGTATTTT	CAITSVPGQGDTQYF
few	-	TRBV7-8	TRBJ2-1	TGTGCCAGCAGCTTAGAAGAGCGCTCCTACAATGAGCAGTTCTTC	CASSLEERSYNEQFF
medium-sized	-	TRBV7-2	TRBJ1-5	TGTGCCAGCAGCTTAAGAGGGCAGCCCCAGCATTTT	CASSLRGQPQHF
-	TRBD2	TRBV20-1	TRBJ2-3	TGCAGTGCTAGTGGGGGGGTCCGCACAGATACGCAGTATTTT	CSASGGVRTDTQYF
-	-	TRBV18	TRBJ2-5	TGTGCCAGCTCATTCCTGACGGGACGCCAAGAGACCCAGTACTTC	CASSFLTGRQETQYF
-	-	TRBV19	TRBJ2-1	TGTGCCAGTAGTATGTTCCCGCAGGGCGGCCGCTCCTACAATGAGCAGTTCTTC	CASSMFPQGGRSYNEQFF
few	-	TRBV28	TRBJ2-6	TGTGCCAGCAGTTTATCCCCAGGGGTGCCTGGGGCCAACGTCCTGACTTTC	CASSLSPGVPGANVLTF
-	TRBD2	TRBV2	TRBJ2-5	TGTGCCAGCGGGGGGACTAGCGGGAGTGGGGAGACCCAGTACTTC	CASGGTSGSGETQYF
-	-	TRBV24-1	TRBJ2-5	TGTGCCACCAGTGATGTAGTGGGAGAGACCCAGTACTTC	CATSDVVGETQYF